This T cell receptor beta chain is from a study of blood T cell repertoires in COVID-19. The V segment lost 4 bases and the J segment 5 bases; nucleotides outside the gene matches: 10. There are 15 residues in the CDR3. CDR1 and CDR2 (germline): SEHNR, FQNEAQ (reference sequence). In the authors' methods: Researchers report that nucleated cell counts were estimated from reference gene primer amplification. Using immunoSEQ multiplex PCR, the repertoire was profiled, and TCRdb retains in-frame clones only, with some absent. The V and J calls and clone size are taken from that table; D and trimming were inferred from the DNA. The table includes 150,000 to 200,000 clones, 70% to 85% detected once. In this sample, this clone turned up once.

The sequence was collected from a woman between 50 and 59 years old who had recovered from COVID-19. The genes are TRBV7-9 and TRBJ2-5; 7 bases align to TRBD1. The sequenced sample was PBMCs or T cells enriched from blood (not recorded which). CDR3 nucleotides: TGTGCCAGCAGCTCTGGGGACAGTCAAAGGGAGACCCAGTACTTC. Its translation is CASSSGDSQRETQYF.